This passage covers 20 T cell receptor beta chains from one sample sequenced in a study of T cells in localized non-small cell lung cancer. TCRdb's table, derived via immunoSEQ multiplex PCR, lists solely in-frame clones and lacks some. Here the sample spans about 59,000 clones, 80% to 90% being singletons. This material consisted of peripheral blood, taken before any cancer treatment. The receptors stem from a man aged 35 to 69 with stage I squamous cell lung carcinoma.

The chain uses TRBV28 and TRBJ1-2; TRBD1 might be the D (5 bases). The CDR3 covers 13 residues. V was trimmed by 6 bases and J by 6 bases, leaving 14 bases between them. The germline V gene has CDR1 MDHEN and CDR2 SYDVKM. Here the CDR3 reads CASRDGGTDGYTF. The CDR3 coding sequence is TGTGCCAGCAGAGACGGCGGGACCGATGGCTACACCTTC.

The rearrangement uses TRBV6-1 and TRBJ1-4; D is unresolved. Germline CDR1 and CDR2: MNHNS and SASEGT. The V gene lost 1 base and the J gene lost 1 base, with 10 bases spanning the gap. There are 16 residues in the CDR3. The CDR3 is CASSEVAPVTNEKLFF. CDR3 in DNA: TGTGCCAGCAGTGAAGTCGCTCCCGTAACTAATGAAAAACTGTTTTTT.

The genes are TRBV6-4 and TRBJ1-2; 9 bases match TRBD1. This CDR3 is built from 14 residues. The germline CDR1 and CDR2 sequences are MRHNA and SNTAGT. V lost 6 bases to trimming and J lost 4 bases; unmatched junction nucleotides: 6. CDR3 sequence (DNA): TGTGCCAGCAGCCGACAGGGGGATGGCTATGGCTACACCTTC. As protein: CASSRQGDGYGYTF.

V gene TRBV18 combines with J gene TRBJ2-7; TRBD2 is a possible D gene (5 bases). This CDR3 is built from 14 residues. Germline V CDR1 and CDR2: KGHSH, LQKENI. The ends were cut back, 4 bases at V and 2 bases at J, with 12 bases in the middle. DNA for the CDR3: TGTGCCAGCTCACTCGGACGGGGAGCCTACGAGCAGTACTTC. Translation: CASSLGRGAYEQYF.

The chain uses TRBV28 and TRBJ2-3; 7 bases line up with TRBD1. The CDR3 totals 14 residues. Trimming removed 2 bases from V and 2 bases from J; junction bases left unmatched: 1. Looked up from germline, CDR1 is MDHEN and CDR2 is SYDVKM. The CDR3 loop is CASSLGQDTDTQYF. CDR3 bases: TGTGCCAGCAGTTTAGGACAGGACACAGATACGCAGTATTTT.

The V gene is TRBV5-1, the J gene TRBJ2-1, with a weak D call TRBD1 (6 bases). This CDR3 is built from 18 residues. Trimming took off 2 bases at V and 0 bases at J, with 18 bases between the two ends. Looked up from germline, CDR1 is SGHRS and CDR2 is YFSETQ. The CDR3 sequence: CASSFPTGPSSSYNEQFF. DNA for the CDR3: TGCGCCAGCAGCTTTCCAACAGGGCCGTCTAGCTCCTACAATGAGCAGTTCTTC.

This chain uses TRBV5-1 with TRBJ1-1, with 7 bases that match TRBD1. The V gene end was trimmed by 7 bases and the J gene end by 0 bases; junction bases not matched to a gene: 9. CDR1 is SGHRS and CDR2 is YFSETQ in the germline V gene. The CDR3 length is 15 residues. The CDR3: CASGTTGQVNTEAFF. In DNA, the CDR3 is TGCGCCAGCGGAACCACCGGACAGGTGAACACTGAAGCTTTCTTT.

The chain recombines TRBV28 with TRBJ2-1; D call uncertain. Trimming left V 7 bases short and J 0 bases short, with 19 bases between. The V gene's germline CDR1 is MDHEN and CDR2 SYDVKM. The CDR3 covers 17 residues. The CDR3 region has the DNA TGTGCCAGCAATCCTCCTGACGGGCTTAGCTCCTACAATGAGCAGTTCTTC. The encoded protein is CASNPPDGLSSYNEQFF.

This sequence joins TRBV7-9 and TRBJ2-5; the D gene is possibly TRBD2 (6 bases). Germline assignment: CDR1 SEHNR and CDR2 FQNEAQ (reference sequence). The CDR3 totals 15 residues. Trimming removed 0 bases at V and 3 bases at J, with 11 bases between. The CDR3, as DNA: TGTGCCAGCAGCTTAGCGCGGAAGCGGGAAGAGACCCAGTACTTC. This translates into CASSLARKREETQYF. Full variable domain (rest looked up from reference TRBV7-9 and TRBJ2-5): DTGVSQNPRHKITKRGQNVTFRCDPISEHNRLYWYRQTLGQGPEFLTYFQNEAQLEKSRLLSDRFSAERPKGSFSTLEIQRTEQGDSAMYLCASSLARKREETQYFGPGTRLLVL.

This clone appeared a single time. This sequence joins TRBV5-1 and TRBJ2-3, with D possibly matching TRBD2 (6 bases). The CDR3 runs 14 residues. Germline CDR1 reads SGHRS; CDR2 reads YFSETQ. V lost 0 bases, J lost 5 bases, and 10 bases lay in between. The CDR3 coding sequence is TGCGCCAGCAGCTTGGCTAGCGTGAAAGATACGCAGTATTTT. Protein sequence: CASSLASVKDTQYF.

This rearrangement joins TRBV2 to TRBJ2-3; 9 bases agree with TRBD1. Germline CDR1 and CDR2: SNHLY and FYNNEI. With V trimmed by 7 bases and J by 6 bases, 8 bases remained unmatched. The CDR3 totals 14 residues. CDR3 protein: CASTGTGFEDTQYF. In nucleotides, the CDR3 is TGTGCCAGCACCGGGACAGGGTTCGAGGATACGCAGTATTTT. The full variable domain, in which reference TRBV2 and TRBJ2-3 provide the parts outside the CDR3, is EPEVTQTPSHQVTQMGQEVILRCVPISNHLYFYWYRQILGQKVEFLVSFYNNEISEKSEIFDDQFSVERPDGSNFTLKIRSTKLEDSAMYFCASTGTGFEDTQYFGPGTRLTVL.

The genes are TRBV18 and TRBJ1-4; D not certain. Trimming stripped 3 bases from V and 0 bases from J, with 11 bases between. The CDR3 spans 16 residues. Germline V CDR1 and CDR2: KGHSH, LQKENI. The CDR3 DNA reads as TGTGCCAGCTCACCGCCGGGCAGTGCAACTAATGAAAAACTGTTTTTT. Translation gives CASSPPGSATNEKLFF.

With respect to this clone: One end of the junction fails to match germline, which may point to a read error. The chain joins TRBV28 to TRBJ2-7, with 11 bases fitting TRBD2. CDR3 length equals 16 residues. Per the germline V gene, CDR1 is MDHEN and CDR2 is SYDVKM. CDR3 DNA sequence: TGTGCCAACAGTTTAGTGGGACTAGCGGCTACCTACGAGCAGTACTTC. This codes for CANSLVGLAATYEQYF.

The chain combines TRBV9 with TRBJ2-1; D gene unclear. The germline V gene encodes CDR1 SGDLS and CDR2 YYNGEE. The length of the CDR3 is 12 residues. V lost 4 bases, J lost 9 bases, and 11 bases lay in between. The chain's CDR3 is CASSPWTGEQFF. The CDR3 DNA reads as TGTGCCAGCAGCCCTTGGACGGGTGAGCAGTTCTTC. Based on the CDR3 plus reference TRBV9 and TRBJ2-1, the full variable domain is DSGVTQTPKHLITATGQRVTLRCSPRSGDLSVYWYQQSLDQGLQFLIQYYNGEERAKGNILERFSAQQFPDLHSELNLSSLELGDSALYFCASSPWTGEQFFGPGTRLTVL.

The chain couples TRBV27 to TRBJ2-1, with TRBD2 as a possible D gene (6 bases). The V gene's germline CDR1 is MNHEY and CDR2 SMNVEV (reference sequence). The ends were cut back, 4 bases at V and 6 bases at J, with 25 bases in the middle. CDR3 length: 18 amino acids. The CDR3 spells CASSYLEAGTRLGNEQFF. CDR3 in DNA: TGTGCCAGCAGTTACCTGGAGGCGGGAACGCGCCTCGGCAATGAGCAGTTCTTC.

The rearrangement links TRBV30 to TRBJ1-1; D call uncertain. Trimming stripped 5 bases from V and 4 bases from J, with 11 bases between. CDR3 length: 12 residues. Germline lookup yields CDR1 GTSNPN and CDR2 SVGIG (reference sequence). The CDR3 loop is CAWGGGFTEAFF. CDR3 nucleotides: TGTGCCTGGGGAGGAGGGTTCACTGAAGCTTTCTTT. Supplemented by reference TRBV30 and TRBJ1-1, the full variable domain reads SQTIHQWPATLVQPVGSPLSLECTVEGTSNPNLYWYRQAAGRGLQLLFYSVGIGQISSEVPQNLSASRPQDRQFILSSKKLLLSDSGFYLCAWGGGFTEAFFGQGTRLTVV.

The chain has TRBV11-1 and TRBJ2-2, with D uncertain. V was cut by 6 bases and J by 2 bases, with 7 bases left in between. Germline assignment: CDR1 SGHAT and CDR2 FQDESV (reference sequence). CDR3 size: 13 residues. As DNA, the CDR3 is TGTGCCAGCAGTTTCCTTAACACCGGGGAGCTGTTTTTT. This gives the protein CASSFLNTGELFF.

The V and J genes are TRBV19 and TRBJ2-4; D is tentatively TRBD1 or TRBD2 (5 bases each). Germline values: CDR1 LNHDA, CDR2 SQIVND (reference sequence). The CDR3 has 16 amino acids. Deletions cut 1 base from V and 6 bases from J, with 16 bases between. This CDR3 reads CASSIGIGARPNIQYF. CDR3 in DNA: TGTGCCAGTAGTATAGGGATCGGGGCGCGCCCAAACATTCAGTACTTC.

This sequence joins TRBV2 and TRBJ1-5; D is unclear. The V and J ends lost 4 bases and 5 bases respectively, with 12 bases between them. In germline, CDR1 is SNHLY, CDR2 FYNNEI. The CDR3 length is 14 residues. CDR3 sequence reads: CASSADSGDQPQHF. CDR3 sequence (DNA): TGTGCCAGCAGTGCAGACTCCGGGGATCAGCCCCAGCATTTT.

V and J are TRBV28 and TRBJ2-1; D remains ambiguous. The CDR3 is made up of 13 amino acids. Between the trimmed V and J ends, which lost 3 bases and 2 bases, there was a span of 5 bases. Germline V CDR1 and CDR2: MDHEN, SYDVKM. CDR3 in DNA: TGTGCCAGCAGTTTGGCTACCTACAATGAGCAGTTCTTC. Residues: CASSLATYNEQFF.